Sequencing of this T cell receptor beta chain was carried out in a study of T cell responses to AZD1222 COVID-19 vaccine. As for the study in general: Both about-4-week and about-12-week second-dose recipients were combined.

Regarding this clone: Antigen unknown.

Produced via immunoSEQ multiplex PCR; TCRdb's table is partial and in-frame only. The data contain roughly 150,000 clones, 90% of them seen just once; the ten biggest clones take up over 1.5%. Study observations and caveats: The breadth and depth of Spike-specific TCRs increased once two AZD1222 doses had been given. Repertoire collection took place solely once the T cell response had peaked. The donor group comprised mostly white British people and more females; the analysis possibly underestimated clonal diversity.

The CDR3 is 17 amino acids. With V trimmed by 2 bases and J by 2 bases, 11 bases remained unmatched. Germline assignment: CDR1 LNHDA and CDR2 SQIVND (reference sequence). This TCR came from an adult in good health. This sequence joins TRBV19 and TRBJ2-5; TRBD2 matches at 7 bases. Here the sequenced sample was peripheral blood, taken on day 0 of AZD1222 vaccination. Here the CDR3 reads CASSIFGEGGVQETQYF. The CDR3 coding sequence is TGTGCCAGTAGTATATTCGGGGAGGGCGGAGTACAAGAGACCCAGTACTTC.